This TCR beta chain was profiled in a study of T cells in Graves' hyperthyroidism and ophthalmopathy. This clonotype has a count of ten or more. Germline CDR1 and CDR2: MDHEN and SYDVKM. The CDR3 totals 15 residues. V lost 4 bases, J lost 1 base, and 13 bases lay in between. From RNA transcripts, TCR beta CDR3 regions were amplified. A first-round RT-PCR of the TCR CDR3 used the HTBI primer set. MiXCR, run by TCRdb on the multiplex PCR reads, gives a single entry per CDR3 protein. The sample lists more than 350,000 distinct CDR3 sequences, 12% to 15% seen once, with roughly 19% in the top ten. The sequence derives from a woman aged 55-69 years with Graves' ophthalmopathy. This chain uses TRBV28 with TRBJ1-1; the D gene is possibly TRBD1 (6 bases). The specimen sequenced was blood. The CDR3 coding sequence is TGTGCCAGCAGTTATCCGACAGGTTCGAACACTGAAGCTTTCTTT. This translates into CASSYPTGSNTEAFF.